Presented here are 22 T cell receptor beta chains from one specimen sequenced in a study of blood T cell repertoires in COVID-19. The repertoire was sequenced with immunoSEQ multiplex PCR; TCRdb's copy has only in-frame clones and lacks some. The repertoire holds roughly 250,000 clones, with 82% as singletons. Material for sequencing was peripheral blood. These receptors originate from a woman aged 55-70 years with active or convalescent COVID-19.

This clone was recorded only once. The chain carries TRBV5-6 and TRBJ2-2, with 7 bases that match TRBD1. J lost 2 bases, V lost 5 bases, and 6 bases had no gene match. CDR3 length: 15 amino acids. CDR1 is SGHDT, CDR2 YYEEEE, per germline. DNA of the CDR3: TGTGCCAGCAGTTTCGACAGGGTAAACACCGGGGAGCTGTTTTTT. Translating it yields CASSFDRVNTGELFF.

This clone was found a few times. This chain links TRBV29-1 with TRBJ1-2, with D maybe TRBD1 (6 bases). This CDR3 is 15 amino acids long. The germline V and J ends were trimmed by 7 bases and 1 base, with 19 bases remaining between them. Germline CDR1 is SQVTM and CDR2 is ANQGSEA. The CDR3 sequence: CSAQGSLGSNYGYTF. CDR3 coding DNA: TGCAGCGCCCAGGGGTCCCTAGGAAGTAACTATGGCTACACCTTC.

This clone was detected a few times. The CDR3 region has the DNA TGTGCCAGCAGTTTAACAGGGATGGAGACCCAGTACTTC. It codes for CASSLTGMETQYF. The chain is built from TRBV27 and TRBJ2-5; tentatively, D is TRBD1 (6 bases). The CDR3 covers 13 residues. Trimming took 2 bases from V and 5 from J, leaving 9 bases between them. CDR1 and CDR2 (germline): MNHEY, SMNVEV (reference sequence).

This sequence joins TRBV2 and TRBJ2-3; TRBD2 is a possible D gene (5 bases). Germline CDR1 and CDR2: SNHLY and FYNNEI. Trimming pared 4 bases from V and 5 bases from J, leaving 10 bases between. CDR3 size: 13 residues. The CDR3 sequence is CASSVGVLDTQYF. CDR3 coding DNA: TGTGCCAGCAGTGTCGGGGTCTTAGATACGCAGTATTTT.

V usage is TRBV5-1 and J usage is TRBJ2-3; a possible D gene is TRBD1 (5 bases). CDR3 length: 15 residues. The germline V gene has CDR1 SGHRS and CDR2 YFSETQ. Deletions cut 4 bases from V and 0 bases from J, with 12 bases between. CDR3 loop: CASSPWGQSTDTQYF. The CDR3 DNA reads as TGCGCCAGCAGCCCCTGGGGCCAGAGCACAGATACGCAGTATTTT.

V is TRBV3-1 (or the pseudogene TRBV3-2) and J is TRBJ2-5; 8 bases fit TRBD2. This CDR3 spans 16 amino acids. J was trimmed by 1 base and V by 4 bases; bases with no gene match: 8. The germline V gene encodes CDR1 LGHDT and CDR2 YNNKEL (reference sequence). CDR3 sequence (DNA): TGTGCCAGCAGCCTGGGGATAGCGGGGACCCAAGAGACCCAGTACTTC. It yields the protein CASSLGIAGTQETQYF.

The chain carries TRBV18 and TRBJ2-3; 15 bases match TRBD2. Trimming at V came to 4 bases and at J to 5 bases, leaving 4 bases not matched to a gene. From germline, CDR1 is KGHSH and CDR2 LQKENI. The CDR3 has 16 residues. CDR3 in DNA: TGTGCCAGCTCACGGACTAGCGGGGGGGCCGGAGATACGCAGTATTTT. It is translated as CASSRTSGGAGDTQYF.

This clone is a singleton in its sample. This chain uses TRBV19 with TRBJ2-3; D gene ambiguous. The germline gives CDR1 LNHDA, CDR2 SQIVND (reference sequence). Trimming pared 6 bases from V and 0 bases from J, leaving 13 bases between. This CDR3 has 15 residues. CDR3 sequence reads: CASSPFGPSTDTQYF. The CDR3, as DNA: TGTGCCAGTAGCCCCTTTGGCCCGAGCACAGATACGCAGTATTTT.

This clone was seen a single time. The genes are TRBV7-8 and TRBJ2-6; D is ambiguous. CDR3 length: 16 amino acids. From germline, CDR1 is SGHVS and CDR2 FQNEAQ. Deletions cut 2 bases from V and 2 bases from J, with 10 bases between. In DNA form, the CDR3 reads TGTGCCAGCAGCTTATCCGTCCGAGCTGGGGCCAACGTCCTGACTTTC. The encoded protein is CASSLSVRAGANVLTF.

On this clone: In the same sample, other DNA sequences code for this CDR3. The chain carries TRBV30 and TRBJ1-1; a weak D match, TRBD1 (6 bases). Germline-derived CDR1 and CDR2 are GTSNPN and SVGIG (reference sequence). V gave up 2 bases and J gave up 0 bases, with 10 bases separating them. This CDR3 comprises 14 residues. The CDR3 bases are TGTGCCTGGAGTAGAACAGGGCTGAACACTGAAGCTTTCTTT. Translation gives CAWSRTGLNTEAFF.

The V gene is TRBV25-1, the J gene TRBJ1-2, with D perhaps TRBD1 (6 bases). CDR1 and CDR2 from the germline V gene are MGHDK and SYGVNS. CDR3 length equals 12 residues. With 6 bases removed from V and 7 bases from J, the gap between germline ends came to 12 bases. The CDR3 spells CASRARGAGYTF. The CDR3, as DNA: TGTGCCAGCAGGGCCAGGGGCGCTGGCTACACCTTC.

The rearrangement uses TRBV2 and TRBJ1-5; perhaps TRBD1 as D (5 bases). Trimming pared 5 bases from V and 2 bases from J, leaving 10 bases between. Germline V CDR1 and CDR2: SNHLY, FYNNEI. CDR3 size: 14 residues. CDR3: CASSTDNRNQPQHF. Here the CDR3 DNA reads TGTGCCAGCAGTACGGACAATCGCAATCAGCCCCAGCATTTT.

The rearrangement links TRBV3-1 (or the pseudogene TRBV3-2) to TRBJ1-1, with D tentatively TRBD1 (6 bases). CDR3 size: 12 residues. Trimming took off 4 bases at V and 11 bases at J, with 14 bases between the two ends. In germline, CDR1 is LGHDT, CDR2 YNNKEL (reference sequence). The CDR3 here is CASSLRDTPAFF. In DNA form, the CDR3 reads TGTGCCAGCAGCCTCCGGGACACCCCGGCTTTCTTT.

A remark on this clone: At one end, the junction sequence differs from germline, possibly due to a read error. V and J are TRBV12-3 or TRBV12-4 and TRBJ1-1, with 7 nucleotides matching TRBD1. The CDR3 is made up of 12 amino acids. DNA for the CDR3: TGTGCCAGCAGTTTAGGGGACAGCTCCAGTCATTTT. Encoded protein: CASSLGDSSSHF.

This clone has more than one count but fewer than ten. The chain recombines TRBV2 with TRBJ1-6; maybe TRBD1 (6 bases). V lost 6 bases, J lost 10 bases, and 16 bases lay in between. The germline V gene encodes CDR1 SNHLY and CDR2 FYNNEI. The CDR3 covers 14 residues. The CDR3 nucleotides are TGTGCCAGCAGAGACCAGGGGCTTGGGTCACCCCTCCACTTT. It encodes CASRDQGLGSPLHF.

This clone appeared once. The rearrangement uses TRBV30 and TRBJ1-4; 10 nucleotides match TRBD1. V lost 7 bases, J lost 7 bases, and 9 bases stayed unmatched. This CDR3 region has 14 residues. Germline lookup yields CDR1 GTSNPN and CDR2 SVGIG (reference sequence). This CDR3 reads CAFGTGASGEKLFF. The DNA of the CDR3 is TGTGCCTTCGGGACAGGGGCTTCGGGTGAAAAACTGTTTTTT.

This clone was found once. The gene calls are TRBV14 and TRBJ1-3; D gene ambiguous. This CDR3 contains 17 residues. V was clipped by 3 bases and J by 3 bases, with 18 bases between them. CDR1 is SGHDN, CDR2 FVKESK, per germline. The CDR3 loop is CASSHRFSAGSGNTIYF. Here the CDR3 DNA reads TGTGCCAGCAGCCACCGATTCTCAGCGGGGAGTGGAAACACCATATATTTT. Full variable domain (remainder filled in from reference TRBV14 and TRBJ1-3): EAGVTQFPSHSVIEKGQTVTLRCDPISGHDNLYWYRRVMGKEIKFLLHFVKESKQDESGMPNNRFLAERTGGTYSTLKVQPAELEDSGVYFCASSHRFSAGSGNTIYFGEGSWLTVV.

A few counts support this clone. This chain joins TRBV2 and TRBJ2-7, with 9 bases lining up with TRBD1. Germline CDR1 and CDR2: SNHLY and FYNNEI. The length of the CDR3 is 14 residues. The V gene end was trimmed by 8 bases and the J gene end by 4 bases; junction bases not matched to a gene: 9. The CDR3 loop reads CASEKAGQGYEQYF. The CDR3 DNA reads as TGTGCCAGCGAGAAAGCGGGACAGGGATACGAGCAGTACTTC.

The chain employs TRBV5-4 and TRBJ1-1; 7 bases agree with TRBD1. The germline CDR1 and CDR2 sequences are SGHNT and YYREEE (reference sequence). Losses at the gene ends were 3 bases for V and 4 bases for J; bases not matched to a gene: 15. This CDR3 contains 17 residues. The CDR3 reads CASSSGLPTGFGTEAFF. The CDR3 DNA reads TGTGCCAGCAGCTCAGGCCTCCCGACAGGGTTCGGCACTGAAGCTTTCTTT.

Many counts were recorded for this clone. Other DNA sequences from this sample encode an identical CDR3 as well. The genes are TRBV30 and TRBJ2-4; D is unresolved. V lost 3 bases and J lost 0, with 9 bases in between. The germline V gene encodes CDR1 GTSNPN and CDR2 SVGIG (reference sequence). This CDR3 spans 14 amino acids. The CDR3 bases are TGTGCCTGGAGCGGTGGGCTAGCCAAAAACATTCAGTACTTC. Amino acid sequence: CAWSGGLAKNIQYF.

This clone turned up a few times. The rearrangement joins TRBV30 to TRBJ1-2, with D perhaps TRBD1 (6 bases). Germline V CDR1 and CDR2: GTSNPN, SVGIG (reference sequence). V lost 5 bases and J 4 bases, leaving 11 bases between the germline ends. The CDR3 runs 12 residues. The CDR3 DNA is TGTGCCTGGGGAGGGGGGGGCTATGGCTACACCTTC. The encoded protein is CAWGGGGYGYTF.

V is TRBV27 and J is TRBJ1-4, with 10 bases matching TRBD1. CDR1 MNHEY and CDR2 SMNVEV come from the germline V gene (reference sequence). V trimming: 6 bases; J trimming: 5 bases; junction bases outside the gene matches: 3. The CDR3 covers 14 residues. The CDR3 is CASSSGQGNEKLFF. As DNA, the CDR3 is TGTGCCAGCAGCTCGGGACAGGGGAATGAAAAACTGTTTTTT.